This entry is about one T cell receptor (beta chain). PCR amplification relied on 60 Vbeta primers (plus 13 Jbeta primers). Only in-frame clones appear in the TCRdb table, and some are missing; sequencing was by immunoSEQ multiplex PCR. Of 90,000 to 140,000 clones in the sample, about 80% were seen once. V was clipped by 3 bases and J by 5 bases; unmatched bases: 6. The CDR3 loop spans 16 amino acids. Germline V CDR1 and CDR2: LNHDA, SQIVND (reference sequence). The sample comes from a study of cytomegalovirus exposure and HLA in healthy donors. The chain couples TRBV19 to TRBJ1-5, with TRBD1 matching over 11 bases. Specimen: PBMCs. The clonotype comes from a man aged 25 to 45 in good health and CMV-seronegative. The CDR3 nucleotides are TGTGCCAGTAGTATGGTAGGACAGGGGGCGTATCAGCCCCAGCATTTT. It is translated as CASSMVGQGAYQPQHF. Full variable domain (remainder filled in from reference TRBV19 and TRBJ1-5): DGGITQSPKYLFRKEGQNVTLSCEQNLNHDAMYWYRQDPGQGLRLIYYSQIVNDFQKGDIAEGYSVSREKKESFPLTVTSAQKNPTAFYLCASSMVGQGAYQPQHFGDGTRLSIL.